The source of this T cell receptor (beta chain) is a study of control samples from healthy donors and cancer patients. TCRdb keeps only in-frame clones here, not all; method: immunoSEQ multiplex PCR. The data contain roughly 83,000 clones, 82% of them singletons. CDR3 length equals 12 residues. The V gene lost 6 bases and the J gene lost 7 bases, with 10 bases spanning the gap. Sequenced material: blood. The rearrangement uses TRBV12-3 or TRBV12-4 and TRBJ2-1, with D uncertain. This receptor was identified in a woman aged 60-75 years in good health. CDR3 DNA sequence: TGTGCCAGCAGCCCAAAGTTGAATGAGCAGTTCTTC. This codes for CASSPKLNEQFF.